The 11 T cell receptor beta chains listed next were all sequenced from one sample in a study of blood T cell repertoires in COVID-19 (dated by TCRdb to the early 2020s). The receptor library was made with the immunoSEQ multiplex PCR assay. TCRdb obtained this table from immuneACCESS and retained in-frame rearrangements with V and J assigned. These tables miss some clones; where compared with another copy, unresolved V genes account for less than half of the shortfall, and the remainder is unexplained. The sample table shows approximately 65,000 clones, and roughly 84% are seen once. Clones ranked in the top ten supply about 20% of the sample. Sample: peripheral blood. Every receptor here comes from a woman aged 80 or older with active or convalescent COVID-19.

The chain uses TRBV9 and TRBJ2-7; 7 bases line up with TRBD1. Trimming cost V 2 bases and J 3 bases; bases outside gene matches: 5. The germline CDR1 and CDR2 sequences are SGDLS and YYNGEE. The CDR3 totals 14 residues. The CDR3 coding sequence is TGTGCCAGCAGCGTGGGACAGAATCGCTACGAGCAGTACTTC. Its protein is CASSVGQNRYEQYF.

The CDR3 loop is CASSQVNSFAGYTF. For the CDR3, the DNA is TGTGCCAGCAGCCAAGTAAACAGCTTTGCTGGCTACACCTTC. The chain has TRBV14 and TRBJ1-2, with D hard to call. Trimming removed 1 base from V and 7 bases from J, with 13 bases in between. CDR3 size: 14 residues. Germline CDR1 SGHDN, CDR2 FVKESK.

This chain links TRBV19 with TRBJ1-5; 8 bases are shared with TRBD1. Looked up from germline, CDR1 is LNHDA and CDR2 is SQIVND (reference sequence). The length of the CDR3 is 13 residues. The J segment lost 7 bases and the V segment lost 4 bases, leaving 3 bases of the junction unmatched. The CDR3 DNA reads as TGTGCCAGTAGTACAGGGGGCGGGCAGCCCCAGCATTTT. This translates into CASSTGGGQPQHF.

J is TRBJ1-1 and V is TRBV5-1; 9 bases align to TRBD1. Germline V gene data show CDR1 as SGHRS and CDR2 as YFSETQ. The ends lost 2 bases at V and 5 bases at J; junction bases unmatched: 7. The CDR3 runs 15 residues. CDR3 loop: CASSLSGTGTTEAFF. The CDR3 nucleotides read TGCGCCAGCAGCTTATCCGGGACAGGGACGACTGAAGCTTTCTTT.

This chain joins TRBV5-1 and TRBJ2-2; D is possibly TRBD2 (5 bases). Between the trimmed V and J ends, which lost 0 bases and 10 bases, there was a span of 13 bases. The length of the CDR3 is 14 residues. Per germline, CDR1 SGHRS and CDR2 YFSETQ. CDR3 DNA sequence: TGCGCCAGCAGCTTGGTGGTCGAAGCGGAGGAGCTGTTTTTT. As protein: CASSLVVEAEELFF.

This clone was counted a few times. The chain couples TRBV3-1 (or the pseudogene TRBV3-2) to TRBJ2-1; 12 bases match TRBD2. V lost 1 base and J lost 10; bases outside the gene matches: 5. The CDR3 has 15 residues. CDR1 LGHDT and CDR2 YNNKEL come from the germline V gene (reference sequence). The DNA for the CDR3 is TGTGCCAGCAGCCAAGGACTAGCGGGGGTTAGAGAGCAGTTCTTC. It codes for CASSQGLAGVREQFF.

The chain uses TRBV7-8 and TRBJ1-5; D uncertain. Germline CDR1 and CDR2: SGHVS and FQNEAQ. The CDR3 contains 12 residues. Trimming took 3 bases from V and 6 from J, leaving 6 bases between them. This CDR3 is CASSFEGQPQHF. The CDR3 DNA is TGTGCCAGCAGCTTCGAGGGTCAGCCCCAGCATTTT.

This chain joins TRBV6-1 and TRBJ2-3; weak D call: TRBD1 (5 bases). Germline loops: CDR1 MNHNS, CDR2 SASEGT. This CDR3 spans 13 amino acids. Trimming took 2 bases from V and 5 from J, leaving 8 bases between them. CDR3 DNA sequence: TGTGCCAGCAGTGAACAGGGAATAGATACGCAGTATTTT. Translated, it gives CASSEQGIDTQYF.

The J gene is TRBJ2-1, the V gene TRBV19; tentative D call: TRBD1 (5 bases). The CDR3 sequence is 15 residues long. Germline V lookup: CDR1 LNHDA, CDR2 SQIVND (reference sequence). V dropped 5 bases and J dropped 9 bases, with 20 bases sitting between them. CDR3 in amino acids: CASSLSPSRVGEQFF. CDR3 sequence (DNA): TGTGCCAGTAGTCTCTCCCCCTCCAGGGTCGGTGAGCAGTTCTTC. The full variable domain, in which reference TRBV19 and TRBJ2-1 provide the parts outside the CDR3, is DGGITQSPKYLFRKEGQNVTLSCEQNLNHDAMYWYRQDPGQGLRLIYYSQIVNDFQKGDIAEGYSVSREKKESFPLTVTSAQKNPTAFYLCASSLSPSRVGEQFFGPGTRLTVL.

This chain links TRBV4-1 with TRBJ1-2, with a weak D call TRBD1 (6 bases). The germline V gene has CDR1 MGHRA and CDR2 YSYEKL. The CDR3 sequence is 19 residues long. V was clipped by 1 base and J by 0 bases, with 21 bases between them. The CDR3 sequence: CASSQGERGTGNANYGYTF. CDR3 bases: TGCGCCAGCAGCCAAGGGGAGAGGGGCACAGGGAACGCTAACTATGGCTACACCTTC.

This chain uses TRBV10-2 with TRBJ1-2, with D unclear. V gave up 6 bases and J gave up 8 bases, with 19 bases separating them. This CDR3 is built from 14 residues. Looked up from germline, CDR1 is WSHSY and CDR2 is SAAADI. The CDR3 sequence is CASSSGLEAQGYTF. CDR3 coding DNA: TGCGCCAGCAGCAGTGGGTTGGAGGCTCAAGGCTACACCTTC.